The rows below give T cell receptor beta chains drawn from one sample of a study of cytomegalovirus exposure and HLA in healthy donors. Some clones are missing from TCRdb's copy, which holds only in-frame ones; the method was immunoSEQ multiplex PCR. Found here are around 130,000 clones, 80% to 85% of them singletons; the top ten hold 2.2%. Sequenced sample: PBMCs. All receptors derive from a woman in her thirties or forties in good health and CMV-seronegative. CDR3s include the opening cysteine and the closing phenylalanine or tryptophan. The order of the fields is J gene, clone size, V gene, D gene, CDR3 DNA, CDR3 protein. D genes are given only for firm matches. Size is stated for part of the rows, as once, few or many counts, or as a class when the clone is expanded.

J: TRBJ2-5
size: -
V: TRBV4-3
D: -
DNA: TGCGCCAGCAGCCGGGGACTTGAACAAGAGACCCAGTACTTC
CDR3: CASSRGLEQETQYF

J: TRBJ2-1
size: -
V: TRBV5-1
D: TRBD2
DNA: TGCGCCAGCAGCGTCGGGACTAGCGGGGGGGTGAGGAATGAGCAGTTCTTC
CDR3: CASSVGTSGGVRNEQFF

J: TRBJ2-1
size: once
V: TRBV5-1
D: TRBD1
DNA: TGCGCCAGCAGCGACAAGGGACAGGGGGCCTACAATGAGCAGTTCTTC
CDR3: CASSDKGQGAYNEQFF

J: TRBJ1-5
size: -
V: TRBV7-3
D: -
DNA: TGTGCCATCTCCGATCAGCCCCAGCATTTT
CDR3: CAISDQPQHF

J: TRBJ2-1
size: -
V: TRBV7-2
D: -
DNA: TGTGCCACTATTCAAGGACTCCACTACAATGAGCAGTTCTTC
CDR3: CATIQGLHYNEQFF

J: TRBJ1-2
size: -
V: TRBV18
D: TRBD1
DNA: TGTGCCAGCTCAACAGGGGACTATGGCTACACCTTC
CDR3: CASSTGDYGYTF

J: TRBJ1-2
size: -
V: TRBV9
D: -
DNA: TGTGCCAGCAGCGGAGCCCCCGGGACAAGCTATGGCTACACCTTC
CDR3: CASSGAPGTSYGYTF

J: TRBJ2-5
size: once
V: TRBV12-5
D: TRBD1
DNA: TGTGCTAGTGGTCCTGGTAGGGGGCCAGGTCAAGAGACCCAGTACTTC
CDR3: CASGPGRGPGQETQYF

J: TRBJ1-1
size: -
V: TRBV29-1
D: -
DNA: TGCAGCGTTGAAGATCCGCGGGCGGGGGCGGCCACTGAAGCTTTCTTT
CDR3: CSVEDPRAGAATEAFF

J: TRBJ1-5
size: -
V: TRBV5-1
D: -
DNA: TGCGCCAGCAGCTTGGCGGGGGAACGGCGGCAGCCCCAGCATTTT
CDR3: CASSLAGERRQPQHF

J: TRBJ1-2
size: -
V: TRBV28
D: TRBD1
DNA: TGTGCCAGCAGTTCTCCGACAGGGAGTACAGTGAGGTATGGCTACACCTTC
CDR3: CASSSPTGSTVRYGYTF

J: TRBJ1-6
size: -
V: TRBV25-1
D: -
DNA: TGTGCCAGCAGTGCTAAGGGCAGGGGAACATTTAATTCACCCCTCCACTTT
CDR3: CASSAKGRGTFNSPLHF

J: TRBJ2-6
size: -
V: TRBV6-1
D: -
DNA: TGTGCCAGCAGGACCCGGGGAACCGGGGCCAACGTCCTGACTTTC
CDR3: CASRTRGTGANVLTF

J: TRBJ1-1
size: -
V: TRBV11-2
D: TRBD1
DNA: TGTGCCAGCACCCCGGTGACAGGGGAGGGCACTGAAGCTTTCTTT
CDR3: CASTPVTGEGTEAFF

J: TRBJ1-1
size: -
V: TRBV7-9
D: -
DNA: TGTGCCAGCAGCCACATAAACACTGAAGCTTTCTTT
CDR3: CASSHINTEAFF

J: TRBJ1-1
size: -
V: TRBV20-1
D: -
DNA: TGCAGTGTTCCTATGAACACTGAAGCTTTCTTT
CDR3: CSVPMNTEAFF

J: TRBJ2-7
size: once
V: TRBV5-6
D: TRBD1
DNA: TGTGCCAGCAGCTTGGCCGGGACAGTTTACGAGCAGTACTTC
CDR3: CASSLAGTVYEQYF

J: TRBJ2-7
size: -
V: TRBV5-1
D: TRBD1
DNA: TGCGCCAGCAGCTCATCCGGGACAGGCTCCTACGAGCAGTACTTC
CDR3: CASSSSGTGSYEQYF

J: TRBJ2-2
size: -
V: TRBV5-1
D: -
DNA: TGCGCCAGCAGCTTTGGGGGGACCGGGGAGCTGTTTTTT
CDR3: CASSFGGTGELFF

J: TRBJ1-1
size: -
V: TRBV6-6
D: -
DNA: TGTGCCAGCAGTTACTCGAGCCAGGGCCTTGAAGCTTTCTTT
CDR3: CASSYSSQGLEAFF

J: TRBJ2-2
size: -
V: TRBV11-3
D: -
DNA: TGTGCCAGCAGCTTTCAGAACACCGGGGAGCTGTTTTTT
CDR3: CASSFQNTGELFF

J: TRBJ1-1
size: few
V: TRBV30
D: -
DNA: TGTGCCTGGGTGAAAACAGGGTCCAAAGCTTTCTTT
CDR3: CAWVKTGSKAFF

J: TRBJ1-1
size: -
V: TRBV20-1
D: -
DNA: TGCAGTGCTAATCGGGTCACTGAAGCTTTCTTT
CDR3: CSANRVTEAFF

J: TRBJ2-3
size: -
V: TRBV5-1
D: TRBD2
DNA: TGCGCCAGCAGCTTGGAACTAGCGGGGGGGGATACGCAGTATTTT
CDR3: CASSLELAGGDTQYF

J: TRBJ1-2
size: -
V: TRBV6-1
D: -
DNA: TGTGCCAGCAGTGAACAGCACAGCTTGGTGCTCCATGGCTACACCTTC
CDR3: CASSEQHSLVLHGYTF

J: TRBJ2-3
size: few
V: TRBV7-6
D: -
DNA: TGTGCCGCGAGCAATACGCAGTATTTT
CDR3: CAASNTQYF

J: TRBJ2-7
size: -
V: TRBV5-1
D: TRBD1
DNA: TGCGCCAGCAGCTTGAGAACGACAGGGATCGAGCAGTACTTC
CDR3: CASSLRTTGIEQYF

J: TRBJ2-7
size: -
V: TRBV5-1
D: -
DNA: TGCGCCAGCAAGGGGCCCGGGACTGAATTCTACGAGCAGTACTTC
CDR3: CASKGPGTEFYEQYF

J: TRBJ2-3
size: -
V: TRBV2
D: TRBD1
DNA: TGTGCCAGCAGTGACGCCAGGGGGCCCCTCACAGATACGCAGTATTTT
CDR3: CASSDARGPLTDTQYF

J: TRBJ1-2
size: -
V: TRBV2
D: -
DNA: TGTGCCAGCACTAAGAACTCGAACTATGGCTACACCTTC
CDR3: CASTKNSNYGYTF

J: TRBJ1-2
size: -
V: TRBV7-2
D: -
DNA: TGTGCCAGCAGCGAGTGGGCGGAGGGCTATGGCTACACCTTC
CDR3: CASSEWAEGYGYTF

J: TRBJ1-1
size: -
V: TRBV18
D: TRBD1
DNA: TGTGCCAGCTCACCACTTCAGGGGGCGCGAGCTTTCTTT
CDR3: CASSPLQGARAFF

J: TRBJ1-2
size: -
V: TRBV5-8
D: -
DNA: TGTGCCAGCAGCTCAGGAAACTTACAACTAGGGGGCTACACCTTC
CDR3: CASSSGNLQLGGYTF

J: TRBJ2-2
size: -
V: TRBV6-6
D: -
DNA: TGTGCCAGCTGGGCGGCGAACACCGGGGAGCTGTTCTTT
CDR3: CASWAANTGELFF

J: TRBJ1-2
size: -
V: TRBV5-4
D: TRBD1
DNA: TGTGCCAGCAGCTCGGAGACAGGGAAGAACTATGGCTACACCTTC
CDR3: CASSSETGKNYGYTF

J: TRBJ2-2
size: -
V: TRBV19
D: TRBD1
DNA: TGTGCCAGTAGTATAGTAGTAAGCAGGGGGCGTCCCGGGGAGCTGTTTTTT
CDR3: CASSIVVSRGRPGELFF

J: TRBJ2-2
size: -
V: TRBV19
D: -
DNA: TGTGCCAGTAGTTACCTCGCGGCGGGCGCCGGGGAGCTGTTTTTT
CDR3: CASSYLAAGAGELFF

J: TRBJ2-7
size: -
V: TRBV7-2
D: TRBD1
DNA: TGTGCCAGCAGCTTAGGGGGACAGGTAGGCTACGAGCAGTACTTC
CDR3: CASSLGGQVGYEQYF

J: TRBJ1-1
size: -
V: TRBV5-1
D: -
DNA: TGCGCCAGCAGCTTGGCCCAGGGGCAGGACACTGAAGCTTTCTTT
CDR3: CASSLAQGQDTEAFF

J: TRBJ1-1
size: -
V: TRBV2
D: -
DNA: TGTGCCAGCAGTGAAGCGGGAAGGGGGAGCACTGAAGCTTTCTTT
CDR3: CASSEAGRGSTEAFF